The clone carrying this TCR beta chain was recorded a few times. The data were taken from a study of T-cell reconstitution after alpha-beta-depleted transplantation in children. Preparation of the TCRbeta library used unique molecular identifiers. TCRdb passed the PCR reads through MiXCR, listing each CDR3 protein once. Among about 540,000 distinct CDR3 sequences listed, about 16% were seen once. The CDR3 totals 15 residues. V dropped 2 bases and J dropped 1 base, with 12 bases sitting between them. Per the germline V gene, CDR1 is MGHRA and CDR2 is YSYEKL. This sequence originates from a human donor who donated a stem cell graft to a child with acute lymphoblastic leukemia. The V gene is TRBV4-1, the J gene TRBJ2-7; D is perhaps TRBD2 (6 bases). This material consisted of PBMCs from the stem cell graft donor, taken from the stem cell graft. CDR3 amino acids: CASSQLPGESYEQYF. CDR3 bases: TGCGCCAGCAGCCAACTTCCGGGAGAGTCCTACGAGCAGTACTTC.